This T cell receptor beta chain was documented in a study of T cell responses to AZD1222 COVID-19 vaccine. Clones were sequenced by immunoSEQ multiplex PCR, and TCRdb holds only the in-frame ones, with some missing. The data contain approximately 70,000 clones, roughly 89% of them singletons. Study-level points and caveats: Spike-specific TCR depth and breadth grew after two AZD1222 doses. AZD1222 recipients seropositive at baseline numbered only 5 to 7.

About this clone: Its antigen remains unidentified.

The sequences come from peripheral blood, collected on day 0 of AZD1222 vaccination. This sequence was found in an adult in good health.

Here the CDR3 DNA reads TGTGCCAGCAGCTTAGCAGGGGGGGGTAAAAACACTGAAGCTTTCTTT. Its translation is CASSLAGGGKNTEAFF. The chain combines TRBV7-2 with TRBJ1-1; D is perhaps TRBD1 (6 bases). Between the trimmed V and J ends, which lost 0 bases and 2 bases, there was a span of 13 bases. Germline values: CDR1 SGHTA, CDR2 FQGNSA. The CDR3 sequence is 16 residues long. Filled out from reference TRBV7-2 and TRBJ1-1, the complete variable domain reads GAGVSQSPSNKVTEKGKDVELRCDPISGHTALYWYRQSLGQGLEFLIYFQGNSAPDKSGLPSDRFSAERTGGSVSTLTIQRTQQEDSAVYLCASSLAGGGKNTEAFFGQGTRLTVV.